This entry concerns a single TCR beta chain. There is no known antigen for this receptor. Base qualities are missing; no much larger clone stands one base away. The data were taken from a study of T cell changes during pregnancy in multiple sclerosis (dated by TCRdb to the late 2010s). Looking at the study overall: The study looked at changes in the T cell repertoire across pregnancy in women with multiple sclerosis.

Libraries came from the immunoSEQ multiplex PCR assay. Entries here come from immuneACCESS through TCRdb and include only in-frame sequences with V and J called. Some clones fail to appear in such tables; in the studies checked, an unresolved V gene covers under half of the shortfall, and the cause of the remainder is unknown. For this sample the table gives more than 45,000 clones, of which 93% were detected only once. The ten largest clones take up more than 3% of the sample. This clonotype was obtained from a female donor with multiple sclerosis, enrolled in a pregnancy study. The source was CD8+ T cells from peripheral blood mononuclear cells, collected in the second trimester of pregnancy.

The DNA reads TGTGCCACCTGGGGCCTGGGGTATGGCTACACCTTC. It translates to CATWGLGYGYTF. This chain is built from TRBV15 and TRBJ1-2, and the D gene may be TRBD1, 5 bases matching. The CDR3 has 12 amino acids, counting the end cysteine and phenylalanine. The sequence is cut down to CDR3 DNA, 36 bases in frame from base 1. V is shortened by 8 bases, J by 5 bases, and the region joining them spans 12 bases. The germline V gene (reference sequence) provides CDR1 LNHNV and CDR2 YYDKDF.